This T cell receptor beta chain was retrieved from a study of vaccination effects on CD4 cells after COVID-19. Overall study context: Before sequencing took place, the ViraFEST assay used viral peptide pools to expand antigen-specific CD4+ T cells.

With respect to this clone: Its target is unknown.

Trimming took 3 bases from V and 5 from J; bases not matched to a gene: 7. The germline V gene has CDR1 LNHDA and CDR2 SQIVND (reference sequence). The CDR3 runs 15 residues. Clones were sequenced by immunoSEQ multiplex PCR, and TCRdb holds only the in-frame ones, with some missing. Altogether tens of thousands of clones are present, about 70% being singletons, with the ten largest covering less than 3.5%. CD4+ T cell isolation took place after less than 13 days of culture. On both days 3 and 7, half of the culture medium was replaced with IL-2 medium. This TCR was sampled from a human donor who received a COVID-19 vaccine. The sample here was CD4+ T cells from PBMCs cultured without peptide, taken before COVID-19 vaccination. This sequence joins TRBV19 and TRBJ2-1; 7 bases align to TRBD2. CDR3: CASSISSGANNEQFF. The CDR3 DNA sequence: TGTGCCAGTAGTATCTCCAGCGGGGCGAACAATGAGCAGTTCTTC.